This is a list of T cell receptor beta chains from one sample in a study of beta chain features in type 1 diabetes. Some clones are missing from TCRdb's copy, which holds only in-frame ones; the method was immunoSEQ multiplex PCR. The sample consists of over 20,000 clones, 49% of them appearing once. Sample: stem cell memory CD4+ T cells from blood. Source of these receptors: a man younger than 45 with type 1 diabetes. CDR3s include the opening cysteine and the closing phenylalanine or tryptophan. D genes are given only for firm matches. Only some rows state a clone size, as once, few, many or a class for expanded clones.

v_gene: TRBV19
j_gene: TRBJ2-1
abundance: few
d_gene: TRBD2
CDR3nt: TGTGCCAGTAGTTCCGGACTAGCGCCCTACAATGAGCAGTTCTTC
CDR3aa: CASSSGLAPYNEQFF

v_gene: TRBV6-1
j_gene: TRBJ2-6
abundance: few
d_gene: TRBD2
CDR3nt: TGTGCCAGCAGTGAACGTCTAGCGGGCAGCTCTGGGGCCAACGTCCTGACTTTC
CDR3aa: CASSERLAGSSGANVLTF

v_gene: TRBV5-4
j_gene: TRBJ1-4
abundance: .
d_gene: TRBD1
CDR3nt: TGTGCCAGCAGCCGGGGGACAGCGGAATGGGAAAAACTGTTTTTT
CDR3aa: CASSRGTAEWEKLFF

v_gene: TRBV5-1
j_gene: TRBJ1-1
abundance: .
d_gene: .
CDR3nt: TGCGCCAGCAGCTTGACGGTGAACACTGAAGCTTTCTTT
CDR3aa: CASSLTVNTEAFF

v_gene: TRBV29-1
j_gene: TRBJ1-4
abundance: .
d_gene: TRBD1
CDR3nt: TGCAGCGTTGGACCCTCCGGGACAGGACGGGAAAAACTGTTTTTT
CDR3aa: CSVGPSGTGREKLFF

v_gene: TRBV5-6
j_gene: TRBJ1-1
abundance: .
d_gene: .
CDR3nt: TGTGCCAGCAGCTTGGGGAGGCCGAACACTGAAGCTTTCTTT
CDR3aa: CASSLGRPNTEAFF

v_gene: TRBV4-2
j_gene: TRBJ2-1
abundance: few
d_gene: TRBD2
CDR3nt: TGTGCCAGCAGCCAAGATCGACTAGCGGGAGGTTACAATGAGCAGTTCTTC
CDR3aa: CASSQDRLAGGYNEQFF

v_gene: TRBV7-8
j_gene: TRBJ2-5
abundance: .
d_gene: TRBD2
CDR3nt: TGTGCCAGCAGCCCGAGTAGCGGGAGTCCCCGGACCCAGTACTTC
CDR3aa: CASSPSSGSPRTQYF

v_gene: TRBV30
j_gene: TRBJ1-2
abundance: few
d_gene: .
CDR3nt: TGTGCCTGGGAGGGAGCTAACTATGGCTACACCTTC
CDR3aa: CAWEGANYGYTF

v_gene: TRBV19
j_gene: TRBJ1-1
abundance: .
d_gene: TRBD1
CDR3nt: TGTGCCAGTAAGGGACAGATGAACACTGAAGCTTTCTTT
CDR3aa: CASKGQMNTEAFF

v_gene: TRBV18
j_gene: TRBJ1-5
abundance: .
d_gene: .
CDR3nt: TGTGCCAGCTCACCCCCGGAAGGGGCGGCGAGCAATCAGCCCCAGCATTTT
CDR3aa: CASSPPEGAASNQPQHF

v_gene: TRBV18
j_gene: TRBJ2-7
abundance: once
d_gene: TRBD2
CDR3nt: TGTGCCAGCTCGCCGACTAGCGGGAGATCCTACGAGCAGTACTTC
CDR3aa: CASSPTSGRSYEQYF

v_gene: TRBV25-1
j_gene: TRBJ1-4
abundance: .
d_gene: .
CDR3nt: TGTGCCAGCAACCCGCCCCGGGACGGTCGGGATAGGGGGGAAAAACTGTTTTTT
CDR3aa: CASNPPRDGRDRGEKLFF

v_gene: TRBV11-2
j_gene: TRBJ2-2
abundance: few
d_gene: TRBD1
CDR3nt: TGTGCCAGCAGCAGATCGACAGGGCCGAACACCGGGGAGCTGTTTTTT
CDR3aa: CASSRSTGPNTGELFF

v_gene: TRBV27
j_gene: TRBJ2-1
abundance: few
d_gene: TRBD2
CDR3nt: TGTGCCAGCGGGCTAGCGGGAGGGCGTCTTTGGAATGAGCAGTTCTTC
CDR3aa: CASGLAGGRLWNEQFF

v_gene: TRBV29-1
j_gene: TRBJ2-2
abundance: few
d_gene: .
CDR3nt: TGCAGCGTTGAAGGAGAATACACCGGGGAGCTGTTTTTT
CDR3aa: CSVEGEYTGELFF

v_gene: TRBV14
j_gene: TRBJ2-3
abundance: .
d_gene: TRBD1
CDR3nt: TGTGCCAGCAGCCAAGAGGGTGCAGGGGGAAATACGCAGTATTTT
CDR3aa: CASSQEGAGGNTQYF

v_gene: TRBV11-2
j_gene: TRBJ2-5
abundance: .
d_gene: .
CDR3nt: TGTGCCAGCAGTAGAGGGTCCGAGGGGACCCAGTACTTC
CDR3aa: CASSRGSEGTQYF

v_gene: TRBV6-1
j_gene: TRBJ1-4
abundance: .
d_gene: TRBD1
CDR3nt: TGTGCCAGCAGTGACGGGACAGCAACTAATGAAAAACTGTTTTTT
CDR3aa: CASSDGTATNEKLFF

v_gene: TRBV19
j_gene: TRBJ1-2
abundance: .
d_gene: TRBD1
CDR3nt: TGTGCCAGTAGTCCGGACAGGGGGTTCTATGGCTACACCTTC
CDR3aa: CASSPDRGFYGYTF

v_gene: TRBV18
j_gene: TRBJ2-7
abundance: few
d_gene: TRBD2
CDR3nt: TGTGCCAGCTCACCGGCCCTCGGGCGGGGGGCCTACGAGCAGTACTTC
CDR3aa: CASSPALGRGAYEQYF

v_gene: TRBV10-3
j_gene: TRBJ1-1
abundance: .
d_gene: TRBD1
CDR3nt: TGTGCCATCAGGGGGGGACAGGGAAACACTGAAGCTTTCTTT
CDR3aa: CAIRGGQGNTEAFF

v_gene: TRBV19
j_gene: TRBJ2-7
abundance: few
d_gene: TRBD1
CDR3nt: TGTGCCAGTAGTAGCGGGACAGGGGCCTACGAGCAGTACTTC
CDR3aa: CASSSGTGAYEQYF

v_gene: TRBV5-1
j_gene: TRBJ2-7
abundance: .
d_gene: .
CDR3nt: TGCGCCAGCAGCCCGGAGCGCGGGTTGAGCTCCTACGAGCAGTACTTC
CDR3aa: CASSPERGLSSYEQYF

v_gene: TRBV7-9
j_gene: TRBJ2-5
abundance: few
d_gene: .
CDR3nt: TGTGCCAGCAGGACCTGGGACTCGAGGAAAGAGACCCAGTACTTC
CDR3aa: CASRTWDSRKETQYF

v_gene: TRBV29-1
j_gene: TRBJ1-1
abundance: .
d_gene: .
CDR3nt: TGCAGCGTTTCAGGTGACACTGAAGCTTTCTTT
CDR3aa: CSVSGDTEAFF

v_gene: TRBV7-9
j_gene: TRBJ1-1
abundance: .
d_gene: .
CDR3nt: TGTGCCAGCAGCTTAGGGGCGGGGTTAGGGACTGAAGCTTTCTTT
CDR3aa: CASSLGAGLGTEAFF

v_gene: TRBV5-6
j_gene: TRBJ1-5
abundance: .
d_gene: .
CDR3nt: TGTGCCAGCAGCTATCAGGGCAAGCAGAGCAATCAGCCCCAGCATTTT
CDR3aa: CASSYQGKQSNQPQHF

v_gene: TRBV25-1
j_gene: TRBJ2-1
abundance: .
d_gene: .
CDR3nt: TGTGCCAGCAGTGACGTGAGCAGCGCCCGAAATGAGCAGTTCTTC
CDR3aa: CASSDVSSARNEQFF